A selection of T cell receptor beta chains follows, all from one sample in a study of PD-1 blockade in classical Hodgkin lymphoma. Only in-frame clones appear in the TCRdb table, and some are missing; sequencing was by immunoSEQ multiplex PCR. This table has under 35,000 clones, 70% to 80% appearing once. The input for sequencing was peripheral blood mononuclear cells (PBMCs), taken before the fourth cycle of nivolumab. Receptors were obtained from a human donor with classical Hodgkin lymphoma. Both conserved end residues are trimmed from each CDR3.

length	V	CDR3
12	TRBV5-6	ASSLLTGVFGYT
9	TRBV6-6	ASMTNTEQF
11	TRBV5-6	ASSLFQIYEQY
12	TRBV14	ASSQTGRLYGYT
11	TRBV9	ASSVGTGGRAF
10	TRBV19	ASSMGSLQQY
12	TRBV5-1	ASSLGGQGYEQY
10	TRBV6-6	ASSKRQTEAF
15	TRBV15	ATSNDARQGARQPQH
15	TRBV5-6	ASSSARQGKRVETQY
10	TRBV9	ASSPDTGELF
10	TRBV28	ASTVLGGPLH
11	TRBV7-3	ASRQDGPGEAF
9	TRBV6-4	AEGQGNEQY
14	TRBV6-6	ASISEWDRGADEQY
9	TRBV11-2	ASSLGDTQY
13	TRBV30	AWSVGRGFSYEQY
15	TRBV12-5	ASGLARTGIGTDTQY
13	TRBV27	ASSSQTDRARSYT
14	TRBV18	ASSPQQGIRDYGYT
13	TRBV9	ASSVGGGNNQPQH
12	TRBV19	ASSIGSGWETQY
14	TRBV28	ASSLPELGQGDGYT
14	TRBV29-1	SVEPQEWTITDEQF
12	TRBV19	ASSIQKDRTEAF
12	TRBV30	AWTGGNSGNTIY